Detailed here is one T cell receptor (beta chain). These data originate in a study of blood T cell repertoires in COVID-19. Whole-study context: Some COVID-19 samples were acute and others convalescent; all came from the United States, Italy and Spain. In each case, the material was cDNA or gDNA derived from T cells, B-cell-depleted T cells, or PBMCs.

Germline CDR1 MDHEN, CDR2 SYDVKM. The length of the CDR3 is 15 residues. Germline trimming cut 6 bases from V and 7 bases from J; bases unmatched to any gene: 11. Authors' data handling: Estimation of nucleated cell counts was performed using reference gene primer amplification. TCRdb's table, derived via immunoSEQ multiplex PCR, lists solely in-frame clones and lacks some. D and trimming come from the DNA, and the V and J calls and clone size come from that table. Here the sample spans approximately 260,000 clones, approximately 90% being singletons. The V gene is TRBV28, the J gene TRBJ1-4, with 7 bases matching TRBD1. Material: peripheral blood. The clonotype comes from a woman aged 40 to 50 who had recovered from COVID-19. The CDR3 nucleotides read TGTGCCAGCAGATCGGGACAGCCAGGGGGTGAAAAACTGTTTTTT. This codes for CASRSGQPGGEKLFF.